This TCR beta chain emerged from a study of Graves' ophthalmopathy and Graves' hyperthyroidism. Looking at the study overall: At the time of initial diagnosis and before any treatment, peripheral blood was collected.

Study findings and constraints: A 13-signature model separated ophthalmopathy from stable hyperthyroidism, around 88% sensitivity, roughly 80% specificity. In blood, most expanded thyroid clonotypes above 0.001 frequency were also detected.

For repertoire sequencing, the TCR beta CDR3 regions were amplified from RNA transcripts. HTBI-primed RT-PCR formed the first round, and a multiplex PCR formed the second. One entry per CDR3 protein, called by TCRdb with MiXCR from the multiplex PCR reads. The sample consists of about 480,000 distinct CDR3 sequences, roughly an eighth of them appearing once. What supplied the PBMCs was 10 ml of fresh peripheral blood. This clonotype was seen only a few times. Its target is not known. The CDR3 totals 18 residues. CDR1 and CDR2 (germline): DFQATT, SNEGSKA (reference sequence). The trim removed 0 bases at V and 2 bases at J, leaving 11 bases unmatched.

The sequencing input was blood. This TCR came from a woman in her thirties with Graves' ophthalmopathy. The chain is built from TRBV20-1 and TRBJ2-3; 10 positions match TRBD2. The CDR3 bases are TGCAGTGCTAGAGATTTGGATAGCGGGAGGACCCTCACAGATACGCAGTATTTT. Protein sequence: CSARDLDSGRTLTDTQYF.